This TCR beta chain was captured by sequencing in a study of blood T cells in healthy people across ages. Using a J-beta primer mix together with a sample-barcoded 5' primer, a second PCR was run for roughly 6 to 12 cycles. TCRdb fed the 5' RACE reads into MiXCR, producing one record per CDR3 protein. The repertoire holds hundreds of thousands of distinct CDR3 sequences, with around 36% as singletons. CDR3 length: 15 amino acids. V dropped 6 bases and J dropped 4 bases, with 21 bases sitting between them. Germline CDR1 and CDR2: DFQATT and SNEGSKA (reference sequence). V and J are TRBV20-1 and TRBJ1-1, with D maybe TRBD1 (6 bases). The sequencing sample was made of blood. The clonotype originates from a man aged 18 to 29 in good health. The DNA of the CDR3 is TGCAGTGCCTTAGGGCTTATGAGGGGGGGCACTGAAGCTTTCTTT. Its translation is CSALGLMRGGTEAFF.